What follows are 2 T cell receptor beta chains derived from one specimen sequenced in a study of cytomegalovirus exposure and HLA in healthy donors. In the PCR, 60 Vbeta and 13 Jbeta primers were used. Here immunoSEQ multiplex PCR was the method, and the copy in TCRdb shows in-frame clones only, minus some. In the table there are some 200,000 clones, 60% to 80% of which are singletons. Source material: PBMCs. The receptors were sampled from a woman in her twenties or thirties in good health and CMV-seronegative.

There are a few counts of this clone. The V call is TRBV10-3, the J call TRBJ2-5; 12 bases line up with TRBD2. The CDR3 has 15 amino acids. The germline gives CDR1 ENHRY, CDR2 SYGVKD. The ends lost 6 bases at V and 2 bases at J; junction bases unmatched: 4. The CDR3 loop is CAISRTSGEQETQYF. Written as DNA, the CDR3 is TGTGCCATCAGCCGGACTAGCGGGGAACAAGAGACCCAGTACTTC.

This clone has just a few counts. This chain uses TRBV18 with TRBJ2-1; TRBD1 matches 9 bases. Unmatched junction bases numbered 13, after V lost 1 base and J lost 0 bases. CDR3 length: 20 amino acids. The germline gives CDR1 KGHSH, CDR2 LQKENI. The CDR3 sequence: CASSPRDRVVVPSSYNEQFF. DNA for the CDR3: TGTGCCAGCTCACCACGGGACAGGGTTGTAGTCCCTAGCTCCTACAATGAGCAGTTCTTC.